This is a list of T cell receptor beta chains from one sample in a study of blood T cell repertoires in COVID-19. Measured with immunoSEQ multiplex PCR; TCRdb has only the in-frame clones, and not every one. The sample records roughly 43,000 clones, about 88% being singletons. The sample comprised PBMCs or T cells enriched from blood (not recorded which). All receptors come from a woman in her 50s who had recovered from COVID-19. Each CDR3 is given with its conserved first and last residue. D genes are given only for firm matches.

D gene: NA
J gene: TRBJ1-2
V gene: TRBV28
CDR3 DNA: TGTGCCAGCAGTACAGGGTACTATGGCTACACCTTC
CDR3 protein: CASSTGYYGYTF

D gene: NA
J gene: TRBJ2-3
V gene: TRBV7-2
CDR3 DNA: TGTGCCAGCAGCTACCACTTGCGAGGAGATACGCAGTATTTT
CDR3 protein: CASSYHLRGDTQYF

D gene: TRBD1
J gene: TRBJ2-3
V gene: TRBV27
CDR3 DNA: TGTGCCGCCATGGACAGGAACACAGATACGCAGTATTTT
CDR3 protein: CAAMDRNTDTQYF

D gene: TRBD1
J gene: TRBJ1-2
V gene: TRBV6-5
CDR3 DNA: TGTGCCAGCAGTCGGGACAGGGTGTACGGCTACACCTTC
CDR3 protein: CASSRDRVYGYTF

D gene: NA
J gene: TRBJ1-4
V gene: TRBV5-1
CDR3 DNA: TGCGCCAGCAGCTCGCTACAGGGAAATGAAAAACTGTTTTTT
CDR3 protein: CASSSLQGNEKLFF

D gene: TRBD1
J gene: TRBJ1-5
V gene: TRBV6-5
CDR3 DNA: TGTGCCAGCTCGGGCTCAGGGGGTTTCAATCAGCCCCAGCATTTT
CDR3 protein: CASSGSGGFNQPQHF

D gene: NA
J gene: TRBJ2-5
V gene: TRBV2
CDR3 DNA: TGTGCCAGCAGTGTCGAGAGGGTCATGGAAGGGACCCAGTACTTC
CDR3 protein: CASSVERVMEGTQYF

D gene: TRBD2
J gene: TRBJ2-5
V gene: TRBV5-6
CDR3 DNA: TGTGCCAGCAGCTCCGTGGCTAGCGGGGGCCGCGGGGAAGAGACCCAGTACTTC
CDR3 protein: CASSSVASGGRGEETQYF

D gene: NA
J gene: TRBJ2-7
V gene: TRBV6-5
CDR3 DNA: TGTGCCAGCAGTTACAACAGGGTGAGCTCCTACGAGCAGTACTTC
CDR3 protein: CASSYNRVSSYEQYF

D gene: NA
J gene: TRBJ2-7
V gene: TRBV6-5
CDR3 DNA: TGTGCCAGCAGTTACTTCGGTGGCTCCTACGAGCAGTACTTC
CDR3 protein: CASSYFGGSYEQYF

D gene: NA
J gene: TRBJ2-1
V gene: TRBV11-2
CDR3 DNA: TGTGCCAGCAGCTTAGATACGAGTAGTCACAATGAGCAGTTCTTC
CDR3 protein: CASSLDTSSHNEQFF

D gene: NA
J gene: TRBJ1-5
V gene: TRBV6-1
CDR3 DNA: TGTGCCAGCAGTAATACTGGGGGGGCGGAGCAGCCCCAGCATTTT
CDR3 protein: CASSNTGGAEQPQHF

D gene: NA
J gene: TRBJ1-2
V gene: TRBV14
CDR3 DNA: TGTGCCAGCAGCTACCAGAACTATGGCTACACCTTC
CDR3 protein: CASSYQNYGYTF

D gene: NA
J gene: TRBJ2-7
V gene: TRBV11-3
CDR3 DNA: TGTGCCAGCAGCTATGCAGGGAACTACGAGCAGTACTTC
CDR3 protein: CASSYAGNYEQYF

D gene: NA
J gene: TRBJ2-3
V gene: TRBV24-1
CDR3 DNA: TGTGCCACCCATGACTCCTACACAGATACGCAGTATTTT
CDR3 protein: CATHDSYTDTQYF